A single sample is the source of the 11 T cell receptor beta chains below, sequenced in a study of T-cell reconstitution after alpha-beta-depleted transplantation in children. The TCRbeta library was prepared with unique molecular identifiers. TCRdb called the PCR reads again in MiXCR, with one record for every CDR3 protein. The table has 150,000 to 250,000 distinct CDR3 sequences, approximately 15% seen once. The input for sequencing was PBMCs from the stem cell graft donor, taken from the stem cell graft. The receptors stem from a human donor who donated a stem cell graft to a child with acute lymphoblastic leukemia.

There are many counts of this clonotype. The V and J genes are TRBV20-1 and TRBJ1-1; 7 bases fit TRBD1. V lost 4 bases, J lost 4 bases, and 9 bases stayed unmatched. The CDR3 covers 14 residues. In germline, CDR1 is DFQATT, CDR2 SNEGSKA (reference sequence). This CDR3 reads CSATTQGWATEAFF. CDR3 nucleotides: TGCAGTGCTACCACACAGGGGTGGGCCACTGAAGCTTTCTTT.

Regarding this clonotype: It may be a read error: a sequence one base away is much more abundant. The rearrangement uses TRBV20-1 and TRBJ2-5; a possible D gene is TRBD1 (6 bases). Germline V gene lookup returns CDR1 DFQATT and CDR2 SNEGSKA (reference sequence). The CDR3 extends over 17 amino acids. V lost 0 bases and J 4 bases, leaving 21 bases between the germline ends. The CDR3 DNA reads TGCAGTGCTAGAGATCCGCCTGGGAGAGGGGGTCTAGAGACCCAGTACTTC. Its protein is CSARDPPGRGGLETQYF.

Turning to this clonotype: This may stem from a read error, because a much larger clone lies one nucleotide away. The chain has TRBV5-1 and TRBJ1-2, with no clear D. Germline V gene lookup returns CDR1 SGHRS and CDR2 YFSETQ. The CDR3 is 16 amino acids. Trimming left V 4 bases short and J 4 bases short, with 20 bases between. CDR3 sequence reads: CASSRGVRWASYGYTF. The CDR3 bases are TGCGCCAGCAGCCGCGGGGTACGGTGGGCGTCCTATGGCTACACCTTC.

This clonotype showed up many times. This chain joins TRBV2 and TRBJ2-7; 10 nucleotides match TRBD2. Trimming removed 6 bases from V and 6 bases from J; junction bases left unmatched: 8. Germline CDR1 SNHLY, CDR2 FYNNEI. The CDR3 sequence is 14 residues long. CDR3 nucleotide sequence: TGTGCCAGCAGGCCTAGCGGGAGCCGCGGCGAGCAGTACTTC. Translated: CASRPSGSRGEQYF.

There are many counts of this clonotype. The chain links TRBV10-3 to TRBJ2-1, with TRBD2 matching 7 bases. V gave up 4 bases and J gave up 3 bases; unmatched junction bases: 3. CDR3 length equals 14 residues. In germline, CDR1 is ENHRY, CDR2 SYGVKD. CDR3 region: CAISVASGYNEQFF. The DNA for the CDR3 is TGTGCCATCAGTGTGGCTAGCGGCTACAATGAGCAGTTCTTC.

This clonotype was recorded at least ten times. This chain connects TRBV5-1 to TRBJ2-2; TRBD2 aligns across 9 bases. The germline CDR1 and CDR2 sequences are SGHRS and YFSETQ. The CDR3 has 16 amino acids. Trimming at V came to 3 bases and at J to 4 bases, leaving 7 bases not matched to a gene. CDR3 in amino acids: CASSSVAGVSTGELFF. The DNA of the CDR3 is TGCGCCAGCAGCTCGGTAGCGGGAGTCAGCACCGGGGAGCTGTTTTTT. The full variable domain, in which reference TRBV5-1 and TRBJ2-2 provide the parts outside the CDR3, is KAGVTQTPRYLIKTRGQQVTLSCSPISGHRSVSWYQQTPGQGLQFLFEYFSETQRNKGNFPGRFSGRQFSNSRSEMNVSTLELGDSALYLCASSSVAGVSTGELFFGEGSRLTVL.

In its sample, this clonotype was seen a few times. The V and J genes are TRBV10-3 and TRBJ2-7; 7 bases align to TRBD2. The CDR3 is 16 amino acids. Per the germline V gene, CDR1 is ENHRY and CDR2 is SYGVKD. V shed 0 bases, J shed 5 bases, and the junction held 10 bases outside the gene matches. CDR3 sequence: CAISESHRLGGDEQYF. CDR3 DNA: TGTGCCATCAGTGAGTCCCACAGGCTTGGGGGGGACGAGCAGTACTTC.

This clonotype was counted at least ten times. The chain has TRBV29-1 and TRBJ1-2; 7 bases agree with TRBD1. Germline trimming cut 0 bases from V and 8 bases from J; bases unmatched to any gene: 6. This CDR3 region has 13 residues. Per germline, CDR1 SQVTM and CDR2 ANQGSEA. The CDR3 DNA reads as TGCAGCGTTGAAGATGGGCAGGGGGTGGGCTACACCTTC. It encodes CSVEDGQGVGYTF.

This sequence joins TRBV2 and TRBJ1-5; D gene uncertain. The CDR3 is 13 residues long. CDR1 is SNHLY, CDR2 FYNNEI, per germline. V was trimmed by 4 bases and J by 7 bases, leaving 11 bases between them. CDR3 DNA sequence: TGTGCCAGCAGTGTGCGGTATTCGCAGCCCCAGCATTTT. Translated: CASSVRYSQPQHF. Combining the CDR3 with reference TRBV2 and TRBJ1-5 gives the whole variable domain EPEVTQTPSHQVTQMGQEVILRCVPISNHLYFYWYRQILGQKVEFLVSFYNNEISEKSEIFDDQFSVERPDGSNFTLKIRSTKLEDSAMYFCASSVRYSQPQHFGDGTRLSIL.

A note on this clonotype: An end of the junction does not agree with germline; a read error may underlie this. This chain uses TRBV11-3 with TRBJ1-4; weak D call: TRBD1 (5 bases). The germline V gene encodes CDR1 SGHNT and CDR2 YENEEA. CDR3 length: 16 residues. The CDR3 reads CASGLTGEATNEKLFF. The CDR3 DNA reads as TGTGCCAGCGGCTTAACGGGGGAAGCAACTAATGAAAAACTGTTTTTT.

The rearrangement uses TRBV5-5 and TRBJ1-3; weak D call: TRBD1 (5 bases). Looked up from germline, CDR1 is SGHKS and CDR2 is YYEKEE (reference sequence). This CDR3 has 16 residues. The V and J ends lost 4 bases and 0 bases respectively, with 14 bases between them. CDR3 region: CASSGWGPGSGNTIYF. In DNA, the CDR3 is TGTGCCAGCAGCGGGTGGGGACCCGGCTCTGGAAACACCATATATTTT.